This T cell receptor beta chain was profiled in a study of shared clonotypes between healthy human individuals. Study as a whole: Three CD4 naive, three CD4 memory, two CD8 naive and one CD8 memory plate were used per donor. Study-level results: Among the subsets, naive ones generally showed larger estimated richness than memory ones.

Regarding this clone: The antigen remains unidentified.

Sequenced by immunoSEQ multiplex PCR; TCRdb stores in-frame clones only, minus some. The sample shows about 800,000 clones, 90% to 97% of them seen only once. Germline-derived CDR1 and CDR2 are LGHNA and YSLEER. This CDR3 is built from 17 residues. The junction had 8 bases not matched to a gene; V was cut back by 0 bases and J by 2 bases. Selected positively for CCR7 and CD45RO-negative, naive CD8 cells excluded terminally differentiated effector memory CD45RA+ cells. The study drew all its donors from Caucasian adults living in Nashville, Tennessee. Sequencing used naive CD8+ T cells sorted from blood. The gene calls are TRBV4-3 and TRBJ2-7; 9 positions match TRBD1. The TCR sequence derives from a man in his thirties or forties in good health. This CDR3 reads CASSQDWDRDSAYEQYF. The CDR3 DNA reads TGCGCCAGCAGCCAAGATTGGGACAGGGATTCGGCCTACGAGCAGTACTTC.